The clone carrying this TCR beta chain appeared many times. No antigen is known for it. This entry belongs to a study of T cells in Graves' hyperthyroidism and ophthalmopathy. Study-wide points: Most clonotypes expanded in thyroid above 0.001 were likewise present in blood. Prediction of ophthalmopathy progression came a median around 6.1 months pre-onset.

The cohort's ophthalmopathy patients, a group with duration under 3 months, had a Clinical Activity Score of at least 3 and a NOSPECS grade of at least 4. Amplification targeted TCR beta CDR3 regions from RNA transcripts. HTBI primers drove first-round RT-PCR of the TCR CDR3. TCRdb re-analysed the multiplex PCR reads in MiXCR, keeping a single row per CDR3 protein. The top ten clones hold about 4.5% of a sample with around 610,000 distinct CDR3 sequences, about 14% of them seen once. V shed 8 bases and J shed 2 bases, with 10 bases lying between them. The CDR3 covers 12 residues. Germline assignment: CDR1 MDHEN and CDR2 SYDVKM.

This chain connects TRBV28 to TRBJ2-7; D call uncertain. Sequencing input: blood. The sequence derives from a woman aged 40 to 55 with Graves' ophthalmopathy. CDR3: CASAEPTYEQYF. CDR3 nucleotide sequence: TGTGCCAGCGCCGAGCCTACCTACGAGCAGTACTTC. Variable domain in full (rest from reference TRBV28 and TRBJ2-7): DVKVTQSSRYLVKRTGEKVFLECVQDMDHENMFWYRQDPGLGLRLIYFSYDVKMKEKGDIPEGYSVSREKKERFSLILESASTNQTSMYLCASAEPTYEQYFGPGTRLTVT.